Each of the 32 T cell receptor beta chains below was sequenced from the same sample in a study of T cells in Graves' hyperthyroidism and ophthalmopathy. Researchers took RNA transcripts and amplified the TCR beta CDR3 regions from them. In the first-round RT-PCR of the TCR CDR3, the HTBI primer set was used. A single record per CDR3 protein comes from TCRdb applying MiXCR to the multiplex PCR reads. In the table there are 250,000 to 300,000 distinct CDR3 sequences, approximately 18% of which are singletons. Sequenced sample: blood. These receptors were collected from a man in his fifties with Graves' ophthalmopathy.

This clonotype was detected a few times. The genes are TRBV29-1 and TRBJ2-1; 8 bases align to TRBD1. The CDR3 extends over 12 amino acids. V gave up 5 bases and J gave up 12 bases; unmatched junction bases: 9. In germline, CDR1 is SQVTM, CDR2 ANQGSEA. CDR3: CSVIIPGTGQFF. The CDR3 DNA reads as TGCAGCGTTATAATTCCCGGGACAGGGCAGTTCTTC.

As to this clonotype: One junction end disagrees with the germline gene, perhaps due to a read error. V and J are TRBV6-1 and TRBJ2-3; 12 nucleotides agree with TRBD2. The germline V gene encodes CDR1 MNHNS and CDR2 SASEGT. CDR3 length: 16 amino acids. The CDR3 nucleotides are TGTGCCAGCAGTCGCGGACTAGCGGGAATAACAGGTACGCAGTATTTT. Translation gives CASSRGLAGITGTQYF.

This chain connects TRBV7-3 to TRBJ2-1, with TRBD2 matching 12 bases. Germline-derived CDR1 and CDR2 are SGHTA and FQGTGA. The CDR3 length is 15 residues. J was trimmed by 7 bases and V by 5 bases; bases with no gene match: 6. CDR3 nucleotide sequence: TGTGCCAGCAGCCCGGTACTAGCGGGAGGAAATGAGCAGTTCTTC. Protein product: CASSPVLAGGNEQFF. The full variable domain, completed using reference TRBV7-3 and TRBJ2-1, is GAGVSQTPSNKVTEKGKYVELRCDPISGHTALYWYRQSLGQGPEFLIYFQGTGAADDSGLPNDRFFAVRPEGSVSTLKIQRTERGDSAVYLCASSPVLAGGNEQFFGPGTRLTVL.

There are a few counts of this clonotype. The chain carries TRBV28 and TRBJ2-3; possible D gene TRBD1, 6 bases. The V end lost 5 bases, the J end lost 4 bases, and 19 bases lay between the germline ends. Germline CDR1 is MDHEN and CDR2 is SYDVKM. The CDR3 length is 16 residues. CDR3 residues: CASSPSGTRHSDTQYF. The CDR3 bases are TGTGCCAGCAGTCCATCCGGGACAAGGCATTCAGATACGCAGTATTTT.

There are many counts of this clonotype. The chain has TRBV12-3 or TRBV12-4 and TRBJ1-2; D unclear. This CDR3 has 14 amino acids. Trimming removed 4 bases at V and 5 bases at J, with 14 bases between. In DNA form, the CDR3 reads TGTGCCAGCAGTTCCCCGGAGGGTGGGTATGGCTACACCTTC. As protein: CASSSPEGGYGYTF.

The V call is TRBV4-1, the J call TRBJ2-7; D could derive from TRBD1 or TRBD2 (5 bases each). CDR1 is MGHRA and CDR2 is YSYEKL in the germline V gene. CDR3 length: 15 residues. Between the trimmed V and J ends, which lost 4 bases and 0 bases, there was a span of 13 bases. CDR3 DNA: TGCGCCAGCAGCCTCCCGGGACGGAGCTCCTACGAGCAGTACTTC. It codes for CASSLPGRSSYEQYF.

In regard to this clonotype: A clone one base away is much larger, so this may be a read error. The V and J genes are TRBV20-1 and TRBJ2-5; D perhaps matches TRBD2 (6 bases). The CDR3 contains 16 residues. V gave up 7 bases and J gave up 9 bases, with 30 bases separating them. CDR1 is DFQATT and CDR2 is SNEGSKA in the germline V gene (reference sequence). The CDR3 region has the DNA TGCAGTGGTACTCCGTTCCGGGACTTTCCCACTCAGGCCCAGTACTTC. Translated, it gives CSGTPFRDFPTQAQYF.

This clonotype showed up many times. The J gene is TRBJ1-5, the V gene TRBV28; tentatively, D is TRBD1 (5 bases). CDR1 is MDHEN and CDR2 is SYDVKM in the germline V gene. Trimming shortened V by 7 bases and J by 6 bases, and 19 bases separated the two germline ends. CDR3 length equals 15 residues. The DNA of the CDR3 is TGTGCCAGCACCCTGTCCCAGGGATTTAGTCAGCCCCAGCATTTT. Its protein product is CASTLSQGFSQPQHF.

The gene calls are TRBV7-8 and TRBJ2-1, with 7 positions matching TRBD2. The V and J ends lost 3 bases and 5 bases, in that order; junction bases with no gene match: 13. Per the germline V gene, CDR1 is SGHVS and CDR2 is FQNEAQ. There are 17 residues in the CDR3. CDR3 sequence reads: CASSFSLLRGLDNEQFF. The DNA of the CDR3 is TGTGCCAGCAGCTTCTCCCTTCTCCGTGGACTAGACAATGAGCAGTTCTTC.

There are many counts of this clonotype. The chain employs TRBV9 and TRBJ2-3; D remains unclear. V was cut by 5 bases and J by 8 bases, with 15 bases left in between. This CDR3 has 13 residues. Germline V CDR1 and CDR2: SGDLS, YYNGEE. CDR3 loop: CASSRPGVATQYF. The DNA of the CDR3 is TGTGCCAGCAGTCGCCCCGGTGTCGCTACGCAGTATTTT. Supplemented by reference TRBV9 and TRBJ2-3, the full variable domain reads DSGVTQTPKHLITATGQRVTLRCSPRSGDLSVYWYQQSLDQGLQFLIQYYNGEERAKGNILERFSAQQFPDLHSELNLSSLELGDSALYFCASSRPGVATQYFGPGTRLTVL.

This rearrangement joins TRBV2 to TRBJ2-7; 8 positions match TRBD1. The germline gives CDR1 SNHLY, CDR2 FYNNEI. This CDR3 comprises 15 residues. V was pared by 5 bases and J by 3 bases, with 9 bases of the junction left unmatched. The CDR3 coding sequence is TGTGCCAGCAGTCCCGACAGGGGACCATTCTACGAGCAGTACTTC. It specifies CASSPDRGPFYEQYF. The whole variable domain, filled in from reference TRBV2 and TRBJ2-7, reads EPEVTQTPSHQVTQMGQEVILRCVPISNHLYFYWYRQILGQKVEFLVSFYNNEISEKSEIFDDQFSVERPDGSNFTLKIRSTKLEDSAMYFCASSPDRGPFYEQYFGPGTRLTVT.

This clonotype came up once. The J gene is TRBJ1-1, the V gene TRBV28; D unresolved. Germline V gene lookup returns CDR1 MDHEN and CDR2 SYDVKM. The ends were cut back, 5 bases at V and 2 bases at J, with 12 bases in the middle. This CDR3 contains 14 residues. The CDR3 reads CASSLGWENTEAFF. CDR3 sequence (DNA): TGTGCCAGCAGTCTCGGATGGGAAAACACTGAAGCTTTCTTT.

This clonotype has a count of ten or more. This rearrangement joins TRBV20-1 to TRBJ2-1; 9 bases fit TRBD1. The V and J ends lost 2 bases and 3 bases, in that order; junction bases with no gene match: 8. Germline values: CDR1 DFQATT, CDR2 SNEGSKA (reference sequence). The CDR3 consists of 16 residues. As DNA, the CDR3 is TGCAGTGCTAGACTTTGGACAGGGGCTATCTACAATGAGCAGTTCTTC. Protein sequence: CSARLWTGAIYNEQFF.

V is TRBV30 and J is TRBJ2-7; D is perhaps TRBD1 or TRBD2 (6 bases each). The V end lost 0 bases, the J end lost 3 bases, and 15 bases lay between the germline ends. Germline V gene data show CDR1 as GTSNPN and CDR2 as SVGIG (reference sequence). The CDR3 covers 15 residues. CDR3 DNA sequence: TGTGCCTGGAGTGTACAGGGCGGGGTCTTCTACGAGCAGTACTTC. This codes for CAWSVQGGVFYEQYF. Full variable domain (remainder filled in from reference TRBV30 and TRBJ2-7): SQTIHQWPATLVQPVGSPLSLECTVEGTSNPNLYWYRQAAGRGLQLLFYSVGIGQISSEVPQNLSASRPQDRQFILSSKKLLLSDSGFYLCAWSVQGGVFYEQYFGPGTRLTVT.

This clonotype appeared many times. The V gene is TRBV6-5, the J gene TRBJ1-1, with TRBD1 identical over 7 bases. This CDR3 is 13 amino acids long. Trimming took 2 bases from V and 4 from J; bases not matched to a gene: 1. The germline V gene encodes CDR1 MNHEY and CDR2 SVGAGI. CDR3 loop: CASSYGTVTEAFF. CDR3 nucleotides: TGTGCCAGCAGTTACGGGACAGTCACTGAAGCTTTCTTT.

The gene calls are TRBV7-9 and TRBJ2-7, with 8 positions matching TRBD2. The V gene end was trimmed by 3 bases and the J gene end by 4 bases; junction bases not matched to a gene: 5. The CDR3 extends over 14 amino acids. CDR1 and CDR2 from the germline V gene are SEHNR and FQNEAQ (reference sequence). The CDR3 is CASSFSGIVYEQYF. The CDR3 DNA is TGTGCCAGCAGCTTTAGCGGGATAGTGTACGAGCAGTACTTC.

This clonotype was counted a few times. This chain connects TRBV4-1 to TRBJ1-2; TRBD1 matches 7 bases. There are 15 residues in the CDR3. Trimming took 7 bases from V and 0 from J; bases not matched to a gene: 8. Germline loops: CDR1 MGHRA, CDR2 YSYEKL. CDR3 residues: CASNREQGTNYGYTF. The CDR3 DNA follows: TGCGCCAGCAACCGCGAACAGGGGACTAACTATGGCTACACCTTC.

The chain joins TRBV27 to TRBJ2-2; 11 bases are shared with TRBD2. There are 19 residues in the CDR3. The V gene's germline CDR1 is MNHEY and CDR2 SMNVEV (reference sequence). Trimming cost V 5 bases and J 0 bases; bases outside gene matches: 11. CDR3: CASSRLAGGLYPNTGELFF. The CDR3 DNA follows: TGTGCCAGCAGTCGGCTAGCGGGAGGCCTCTACCCGAACACCGGGGAGCTGTTTTTT.

In its sample, this clonotype was seen many times. The rearrangement links TRBV11-2 to TRBJ1-2; D is uncertain. V lost 5 bases and J lost 4, with 11 bases in between. Per the germline V gene, CDR1 is SGHAT and CDR2 is FQNNGV. CDR3 length equals 13 residues. CDR3 protein: CASSRDLVYGYTF. As DNA, the CDR3 is TGTGCCAGCAGCCGGGATCTAGTCTATGGCTACACCTTC.

The chain recombines TRBV6-1 with TRBJ1-2; D gene uncertain. The CDR3 covers 13 residues. Germline V CDR1 and CDR2: MNHNS, SASEGT. V lost 7 bases and J lost 1, with 10 bases in between. This CDR3 is CASTLAVNYGYTF. CDR3 coding DNA: TGTGCCAGCACCCTGGCCGTTAACTATGGCTACACCTTC.

V usage is TRBV2 and J usage is TRBJ2-7, with 7 bases fitting TRBD1. V dropped 8 bases and J dropped 2; count of bases not matched to a gene: 9. The germline V gene has CDR1 SNHLY and CDR2 FYNNEI. This CDR3 is built from 14 residues. Here the CDR3 DNA reads TGTGCCAGCGTAGACAGGGCGAGAACCTACGAGCAGTACTTC. It yields the protein CASVDRARTYEQYF.

Many counts were recorded for this clonotype. The V call is TRBV30, the J call TRBJ2-5, with D possibly matching TRBD1 (6 bases). CDR1 is GTSNPN and CDR2 is SVGIG in the germline V gene (reference sequence). The CDR3 consists of 13 residues. V dropped 3 bases and J dropped 5 bases, with 13 bases sitting between them. The CDR3 here is CAWSWTVAETQYF. The CDR3 DNA reads as TGTGCCTGGAGCTGGACAGTGGCGGAGACCCAGTACTTC.

The V call is TRBV4-1, the J call TRBJ2-5; TRBD1 is a possible D gene (6 bases). CDR3 length equals 14 residues. Germline CDR1 and CDR2: MGHRA and YSYEKL. The V end was cut by 2 bases, the J end by 5 bases, with 12 bases between. CDR3 sequence: CASSQLGGRETQYF. The CDR3 nucleotides are TGCGCCAGCAGCCAACTAGGGGGTAGGGAGACCCAGTACTTC.

There are many counts of this clonotype. The V gene is TRBV28, the J gene TRBJ2-7; D remains unclear. This CDR3 is 12 amino acids long. Trimming removed 3 bases at V and 6 bases at J, with 9 bases between. Germline loops: CDR1 MDHEN, CDR2 SYDVKM. The CDR3 coding sequence is TGTGCCAGCAGTTTGGGAAGTGGCGAGCAGTACTTC. This encodes CASSLGSGEQYF.

CDR3 sequence reads: CATRGRGRGESEGSYNEQFF. CDR3 DNA: TGTGCCACCAGAGGTCGGGGGAGGGGCGAGAGTGAGGGCTCCTACAATGAGCAGTTCTTC. The chain recombines TRBV24-1 with TRBJ2-1; 7 bases map to TRBD2. Germline CDR1 KGHDR, CDR2 SFDVKD. V lost 7 bases and J lost 0; bases outside the gene matches: 20. This CDR3 contains 20 residues.

This clonotype was seen only once. The rearrangement links TRBV19 to TRBJ2-5; D not certain. CDR1 is LNHDA and CDR2 is SQIVND in the germline V gene (reference sequence). The CDR3 is 11 amino acids. V was shortened by 2 bases and J by 4 bases, with 2 bases between the two germline ends. The CDR3 loop is CASSISETQYF. CDR3 sequence (DNA): TGTGCCAGTAGTATATCAGAGACCCAGTACTTC.

The table lists this clonotype with a few counts. The chain uses TRBV7-2 and TRBJ2-2; D is perhaps TRBD1 (6 bases). The CDR3 loop spans 17 amino acids. Trimming pared 4 bases from V and 4 bases from J, leaving 19 bases between. Germline CDR1 and CDR2: SGHTA and FQGNSA. CDR3 DNA sequence: TGTGCCAGCAGCTCCACTGGACAGCAAATTGGCACCGGGGAGCTGTTTTTT. This gives the protein CASSSTGQQIGTGELFF.

The chain uses TRBV6-1 and TRBJ2-1; D is possibly TRBD2 (8 bases). The CDR3 consists of 16 residues. Deletions cut 5 bases from V and 2 bases from J, with 16 bases between. Per the germline V gene, CDR1 is MNHNS and CDR2 is SASEGT. The DNA for the CDR3 is TGTGCCAGCAGTCCCTCGGGAGGGGGCACCTACAATGAGCAGTTCTTC. Protein sequence: CASSPSGGGTYNEQFF.

This clonotype was seen repeatedly, ten times or more. The rearrangement joins TRBV28 to TRBJ1-1; D remains unclear. The CDR3 spans 14 residues. V was clipped by 7 bases and J by 0 bases, with 12 bases between them. Looked up from germline, CDR1 is MDHEN and CDR2 is SYDVKM. The CDR3 is CASTRWELNTEAFF. CDR3 nucleotide sequence: TGTGCCAGCACCAGATGGGAACTGAACACTGAAGCTTTCTTT.

In this sample, this clonotype turned up a few times. The V call is TRBV5-1, the J call TRBJ1-4, with no clear D. V lost 1 base and J lost 0, with 10 bases in between. The CDR3 has 16 residues. Germline CDR1 and CDR2: SGHRS and YFSETQ. CDR3 amino acids: CASSLSRAATNEKLFF. The DNA of the CDR3 is TGCGCCAGCAGCTTGTCGCGGGCGGCAACTAATGAAAAACTGTTTTTT.

J is TRBJ2-1 and V is TRBV11-3, with D possibly matching TRBD2 (5 bases). The V gene's germline CDR1 is SGHNT and CDR2 YENEEA. The CDR3 consists of 13 residues. The germline V and J ends were trimmed by 2 bases and 9 bases, with 11 bases remaining between them. CDR3 residues: CASSLKQGGEQFF. DNA of the CDR3: TGTGCCAGCAGCTTAAAGCAAGGAGGTGAGCAGTTCTTC.

In this sample, this clonotype turned up many times. The chain carries TRBV7-6 and TRBJ2-3, with 7 nucleotides matching TRBD2. Trimming cost V 1 base and J 0 bases; bases outside gene matches: 4. The CDR3 is made up of 16 amino acids. The germline gives CDR1 SGHVS, CDR2 FNYEAQ. The chain's CDR3 is CASSLVGEGSTDTQYF. The CDR3 nucleotides are TGTGCCAGCAGCTTAGTTGGGGAGGGTAGCACAGATACGCAGTATTTT.